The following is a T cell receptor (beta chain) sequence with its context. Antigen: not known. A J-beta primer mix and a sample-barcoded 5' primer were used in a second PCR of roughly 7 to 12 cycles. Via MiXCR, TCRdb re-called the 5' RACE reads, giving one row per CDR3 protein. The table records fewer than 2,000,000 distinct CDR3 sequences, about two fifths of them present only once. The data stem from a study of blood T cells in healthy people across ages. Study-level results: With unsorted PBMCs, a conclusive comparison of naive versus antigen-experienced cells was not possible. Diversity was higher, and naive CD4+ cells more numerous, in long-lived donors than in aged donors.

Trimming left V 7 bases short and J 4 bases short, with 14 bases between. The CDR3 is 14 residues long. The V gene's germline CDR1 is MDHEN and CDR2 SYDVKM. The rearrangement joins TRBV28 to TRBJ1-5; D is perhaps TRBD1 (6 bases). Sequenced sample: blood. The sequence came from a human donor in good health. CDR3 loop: CASNLRGLNQPQHF. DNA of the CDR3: TGTGCCAGCAACCTCAGGGGACTTAATCAGCCCCAGCATTTT.